This T cell receptor beta chain was sequenced during a study of spatial heterogeneity in lung cancer. On each TCR cDNA molecule, a unique molecular identifier was present. Via MiXCR, TCRdb re-called the 5' RACE reads, giving one row per CDR3 protein. The sample consists of about 100,000 distinct CDR3 sequences, approximately 4.7% of them appearing once. Broader study findings: One measure, the expanded intratumoral alpha and beta TCR count, tracked tumor mutation counts.

V was cut by 3 bases and J by 9 bases, with 13 bases left in between. The CDR3 runs to 13 residues. The time point was: sample taken at primary tumor resection. This clonotype came up many times. What it recognizes is unknown. The specimen comprised lung tumor tissue, sampled at surgery. The chain uses TRBV12-3 or TRBV12-4 and TRBJ2-3; tentatively, D is TRBD2 (6 bases). The sequence derives from a male donor with early-stage non-small cell lung cancer. For the CDR3, the DNA is TGTGCCAGCAGTTTTGGAGGGCCCGGGACGCAGTATTTT. Translating it yields CASSFGGPGTQYF.